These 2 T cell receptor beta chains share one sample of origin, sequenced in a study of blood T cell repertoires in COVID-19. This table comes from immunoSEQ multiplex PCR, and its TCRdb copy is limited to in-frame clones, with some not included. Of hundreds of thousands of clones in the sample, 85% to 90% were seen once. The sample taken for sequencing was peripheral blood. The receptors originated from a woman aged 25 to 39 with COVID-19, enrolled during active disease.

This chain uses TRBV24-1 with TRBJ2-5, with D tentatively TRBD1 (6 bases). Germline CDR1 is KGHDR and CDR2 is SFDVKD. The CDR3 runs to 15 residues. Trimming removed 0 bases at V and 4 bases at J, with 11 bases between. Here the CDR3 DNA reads TGTGCCACCAGTGATTTGTTGGGGGCAGCAGAGACCCAGTACTTC. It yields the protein CATSDLLGAAETQYF.

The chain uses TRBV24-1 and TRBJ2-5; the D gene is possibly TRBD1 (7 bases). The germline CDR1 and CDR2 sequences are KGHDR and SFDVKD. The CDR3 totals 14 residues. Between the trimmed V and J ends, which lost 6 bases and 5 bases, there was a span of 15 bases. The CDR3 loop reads CATSRRGRGETQYF. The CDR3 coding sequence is TGTGCCACCAGTCGGAGGGGGCGCGGGGAGACCCAGTACTTC.